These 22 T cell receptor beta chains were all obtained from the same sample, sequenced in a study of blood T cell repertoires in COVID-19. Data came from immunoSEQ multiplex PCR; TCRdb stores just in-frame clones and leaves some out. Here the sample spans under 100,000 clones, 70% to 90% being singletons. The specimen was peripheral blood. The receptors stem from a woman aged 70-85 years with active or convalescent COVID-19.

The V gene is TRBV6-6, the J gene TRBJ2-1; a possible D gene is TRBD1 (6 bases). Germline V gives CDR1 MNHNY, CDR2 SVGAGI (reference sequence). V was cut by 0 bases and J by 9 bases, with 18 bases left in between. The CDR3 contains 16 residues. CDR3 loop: CASSYSPAGALGEQFF. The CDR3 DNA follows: TGTGCCAGCAGTTACTCCCCGGCAGGGGCCCTTGGTGAGCAGTTCTTC.

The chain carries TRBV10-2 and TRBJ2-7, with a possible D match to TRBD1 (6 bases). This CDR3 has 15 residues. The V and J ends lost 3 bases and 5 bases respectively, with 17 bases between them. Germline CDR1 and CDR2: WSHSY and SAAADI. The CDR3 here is CASSDWAGASDEQYF. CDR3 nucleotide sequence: TGCGCCAGCAGTGATTGGGCAGGGGCGTCGGACGAGCAGTACTTC.

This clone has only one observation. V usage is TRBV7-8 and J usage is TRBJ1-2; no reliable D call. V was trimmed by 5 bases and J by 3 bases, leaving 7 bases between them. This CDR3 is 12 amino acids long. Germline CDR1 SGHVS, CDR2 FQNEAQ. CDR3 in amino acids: CASSPEYYGYTF. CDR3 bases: TGTGCCAGCAGCCCAGAATACTATGGCTACACCTTC.

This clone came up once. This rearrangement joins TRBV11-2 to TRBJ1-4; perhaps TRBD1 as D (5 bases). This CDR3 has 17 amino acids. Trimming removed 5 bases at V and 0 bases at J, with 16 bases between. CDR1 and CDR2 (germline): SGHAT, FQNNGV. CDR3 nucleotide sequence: TGTGCCAGCAGCAGAGACAGAACCTCTGCAACTAATGAAAAACTGTTTTTT. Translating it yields CASSRDRTSATNEKLFF.

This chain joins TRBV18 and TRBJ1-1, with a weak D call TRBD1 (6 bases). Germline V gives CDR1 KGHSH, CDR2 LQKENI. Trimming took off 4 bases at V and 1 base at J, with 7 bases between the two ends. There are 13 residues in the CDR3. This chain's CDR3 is CASSQTGNTEAFF. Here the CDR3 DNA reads TGTGCCAGCTCACAGACAGGGAACACTGAAGCTTTCTTT.

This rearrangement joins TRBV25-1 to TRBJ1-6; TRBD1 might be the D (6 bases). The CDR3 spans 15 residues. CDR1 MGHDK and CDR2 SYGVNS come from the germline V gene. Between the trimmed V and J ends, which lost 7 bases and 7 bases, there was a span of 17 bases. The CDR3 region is CASTEATGLNSPLHF. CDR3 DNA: TGTGCCAGCACCGAGGCGACAGGCCTAAATTCACCCCTCCACTTT.

CDR3 nucleotide sequence: TGCGCCAGCAGCCAAGATGGTGAGGCCGGGGAGCTGTTTTTT. This translates into CASSQDGEAGELFF. The J gene is TRBJ2-2, the V gene TRBV4-3; D gene unclear. The ends were cut back, 0 bases at V and 6 bases at J, with 8 bases in the middle. The CDR3 is 14 amino acids. The V gene's germline CDR1 is LGHNA and CDR2 YSLEER.

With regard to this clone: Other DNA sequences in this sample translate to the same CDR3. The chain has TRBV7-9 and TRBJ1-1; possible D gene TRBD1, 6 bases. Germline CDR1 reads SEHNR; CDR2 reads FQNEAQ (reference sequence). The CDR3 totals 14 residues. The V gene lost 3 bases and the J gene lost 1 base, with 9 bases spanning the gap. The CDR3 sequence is CASSFGQSNTEAFF. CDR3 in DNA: TGTGCCAGCAGCTTTGGACAGTCGAACACTGAAGCTTTCTTT.

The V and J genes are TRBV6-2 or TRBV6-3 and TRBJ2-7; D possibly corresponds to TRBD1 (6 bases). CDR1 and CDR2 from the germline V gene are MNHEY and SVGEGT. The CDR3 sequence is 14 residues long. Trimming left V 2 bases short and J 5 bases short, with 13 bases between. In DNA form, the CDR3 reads TGTGCCAGCAGTTACACCGGGACAATAGACGAGCAGTACTTC. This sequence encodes CASSYTGTIDEQYF.

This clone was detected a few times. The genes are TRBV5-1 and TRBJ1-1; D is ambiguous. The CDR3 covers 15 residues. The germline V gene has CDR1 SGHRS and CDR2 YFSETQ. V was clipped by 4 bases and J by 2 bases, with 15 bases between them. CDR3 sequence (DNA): TGCGCCAGCAGCCGTTCGACATCGGCCAACACTGAAGCTTTCTTT. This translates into CASSRSTSANTEAFF.

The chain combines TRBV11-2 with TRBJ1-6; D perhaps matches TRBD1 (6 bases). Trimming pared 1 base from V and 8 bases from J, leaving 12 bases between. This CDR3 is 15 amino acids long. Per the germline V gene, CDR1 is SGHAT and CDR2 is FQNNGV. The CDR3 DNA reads TGTGCCAGCAGCTTAGCCATCAGGGGAGATTCACCCCTCCACTTT. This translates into CASSLAIRGDSPLHF.

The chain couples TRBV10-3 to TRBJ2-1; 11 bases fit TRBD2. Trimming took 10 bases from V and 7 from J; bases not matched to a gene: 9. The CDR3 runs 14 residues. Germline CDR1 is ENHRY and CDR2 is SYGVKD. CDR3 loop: CATTTSGGPNEQFF. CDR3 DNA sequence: TGTGCCACTACTACTAGCGGGGGTCCAAATGAGCAGTTCTTC.

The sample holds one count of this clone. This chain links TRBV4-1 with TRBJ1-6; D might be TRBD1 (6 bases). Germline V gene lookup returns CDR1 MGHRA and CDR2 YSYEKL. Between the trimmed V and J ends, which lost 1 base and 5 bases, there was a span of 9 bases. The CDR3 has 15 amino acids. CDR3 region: CASSQVAGDNSPLHF. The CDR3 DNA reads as TGCGCCAGCAGCCAAGTCGCAGGGGATAATTCACCCCTCCACTTT.

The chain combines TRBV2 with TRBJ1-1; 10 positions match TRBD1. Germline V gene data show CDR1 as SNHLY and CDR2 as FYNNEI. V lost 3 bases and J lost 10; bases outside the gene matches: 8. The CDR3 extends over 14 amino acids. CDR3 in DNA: TGTGCCAGCAGTGACAGACAGGGGGCTAGCGGAGCTTTCTTT. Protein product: CASSDRQGASGAFF. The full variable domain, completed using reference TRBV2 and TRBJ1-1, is EPEVTQTPSHQVTQMGQEVILRCVPISNHLYFYWYRQILGQKVEFLVSFYNNEISEKSEIFDDQFSVERPDGSNFTLKIRSTKLEDSAMYFCASSDRQGASGAFFGQGTRLTVV.

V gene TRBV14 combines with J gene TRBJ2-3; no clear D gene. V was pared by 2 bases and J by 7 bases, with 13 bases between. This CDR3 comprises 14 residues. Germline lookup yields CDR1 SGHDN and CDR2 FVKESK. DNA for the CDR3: TGTGCCAGCAGCCAAAATAGTTTATCGAATACGCAGTATTTT. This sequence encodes CASSQNSLSNTQYF.

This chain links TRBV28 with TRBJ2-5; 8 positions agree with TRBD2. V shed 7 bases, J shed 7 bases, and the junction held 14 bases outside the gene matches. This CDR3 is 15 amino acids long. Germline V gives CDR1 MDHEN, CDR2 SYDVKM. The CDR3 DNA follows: TGTGCCAGCACCGAAAGGCGGGGGGCGGTGCGGACCCAGTACTTC. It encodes CASTERRGAVRTQYF. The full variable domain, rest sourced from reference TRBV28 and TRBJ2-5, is DVKVTQSSRYLVKRTGEKVFLECVQDMDHENMFWYRQDPGLGLRLIYFSYDVKMKEKGDIPEGYSVSREKKERFSLILESASTNQTSMYLCASTERRGAVRTQYFGPGTRLLVL.

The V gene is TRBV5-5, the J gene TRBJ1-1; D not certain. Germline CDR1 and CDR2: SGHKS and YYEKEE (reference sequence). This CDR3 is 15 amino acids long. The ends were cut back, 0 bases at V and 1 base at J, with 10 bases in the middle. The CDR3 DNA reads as TGTGCCAGCAGCTTGGAGTTACAGAAGAACACTGAAGCTTTCTTT. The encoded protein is CASSLELQKNTEAFF.

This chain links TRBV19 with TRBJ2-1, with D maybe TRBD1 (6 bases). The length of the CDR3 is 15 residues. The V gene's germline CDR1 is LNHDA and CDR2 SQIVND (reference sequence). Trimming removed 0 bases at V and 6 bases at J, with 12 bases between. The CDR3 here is CASSIEGAAFNEQFF. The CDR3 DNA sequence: TGTGCCAGTAGTATAGAGGGGGCAGCGTTCAATGAGCAGTTCTTC.

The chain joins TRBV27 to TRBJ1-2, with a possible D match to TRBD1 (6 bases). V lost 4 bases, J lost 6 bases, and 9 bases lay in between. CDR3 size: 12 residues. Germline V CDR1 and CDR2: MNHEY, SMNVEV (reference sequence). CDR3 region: CASSSYRDGYTF. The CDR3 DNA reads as TGTGCCAGCAGTTCTTACAGGGATGGCTACACCTTC.

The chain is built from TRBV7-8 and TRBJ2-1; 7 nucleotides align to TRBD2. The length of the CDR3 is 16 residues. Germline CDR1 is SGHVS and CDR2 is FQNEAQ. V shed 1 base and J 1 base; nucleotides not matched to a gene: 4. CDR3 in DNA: TGTGCCAGCAGCTTAGGAGCGGGGCCTTCCTACAATGAGCAGTTCTTC. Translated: CASSLGAGPSYNEQFF.

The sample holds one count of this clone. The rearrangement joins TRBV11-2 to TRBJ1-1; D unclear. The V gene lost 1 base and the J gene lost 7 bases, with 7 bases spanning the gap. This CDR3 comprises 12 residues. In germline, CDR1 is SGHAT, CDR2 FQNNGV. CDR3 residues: CASSLGHLEAFF. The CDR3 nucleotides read TGTGCCAGCAGCTTAGGGCATCTTGAAGCTTTCTTT.

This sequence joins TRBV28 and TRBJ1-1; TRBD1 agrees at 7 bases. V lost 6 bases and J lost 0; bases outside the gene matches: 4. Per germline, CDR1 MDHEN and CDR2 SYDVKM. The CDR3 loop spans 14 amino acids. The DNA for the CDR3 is TGTGCCAGCAGGACAGGGACCATGAACACTGAAGCTTTCTTT. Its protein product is CASRTGTMNTEAFF.